The 32 T cell receptor beta chains presented below share a single source sample, sequenced in a study of cytomegalovirus exposure and HLA in healthy donors. PCR employed 60 Vbeta and 13 Jbeta primers. Sequenced by immunoSEQ multiplex PCR; TCRdb stores in-frame clones only, minus some. The table has about 63,000 clones, less than 75% seen once; the top ten hold roughly 25%. Sample: PBMCs. Every receptor here comes from a man aged 45 to 65 in good health and CMV-seropositive.

The genes are TRBV2 and TRBJ2-2; possible D gene TRBD1, 6 bases. Germline V gene data show CDR1 as SNHLY and CDR2 as FYNNEI. Trimming removed 7 bases from V and 6 bases from J, with 6 bases in between. This CDR3 has 11 residues. The CDR3 spells CASKGAGELFF. CDR3 DNA sequence: TGTGCCAGCAAGGGGGCCGGGGAGCTGTTTTTT.

The chain employs TRBV19 and TRBJ1-5; possible D gene TRBD1, 5 bases. V lost 7 bases and J 6 bases, leaving 16 bases between the germline ends. CDR1 and CDR2 (germline): LNHDA, SQIVND (reference sequence). This CDR3 comprises 14 residues. The CDR3 is CASKYGGRGQPQHF. CDR3 coding DNA: TGTGCCAGTAAGTACGGGGGTAGAGGTCAGCCCCAGCATTTT. The full variable domain, completed using reference TRBV19 and TRBJ1-5, is DGGITQSPKYLFRKEGQNVTLSCEQNLNHDAMYWYRQDPGQGLRLIYYSQIVNDFQKGDIAEGYSVSREKKESFPLTVTSAQKNPTAFYLCASKYGGRGQPQHFGDGTRLSIL.

The CDR3 DNA reads as TGCGCCAGCAGTGAGAGGGGGAAAGAGACCCAGTACTTC. Translated: CASSERGKETQYF. This chain connects TRBV10-2 to TRBJ2-5; D perhaps matches TRBD1 (6 bases). This CDR3 is 13 amino acids long. Germline V CDR1 and CDR2: WSHSY, SAAADI. Trimming left V 2 bases short and J 3 bases short, with 7 bases between.

This clone was observed a handful of times. This chain uses TRBV4-2 with TRBJ1-1; D might be TRBD1 (6 bases). The V gene lost 3 bases and the J gene lost 0 bases, with 14 bases spanning the gap. CDR3 length: 16 residues. Per the germline V gene, CDR1 is LGHNA and CDR2 is YNFKEQ. This CDR3 reads CASSQASGVMNTEAFF. DNA for the CDR3: TGTGCCAGCAGCCAGGCCTCAGGGGTTATGAACACTGAAGCTTTCTTT.

In this sample, this clone turned up a few times. This sample includes further DNA sequences coding for the same CDR3. The CDR3 DNA is TGTGCCAGCAGCTTGGCCGGTGGCAATCAGCCCCAGCATTTT. It is translated as CASSLAGGNQPQHF. This chain connects TRBV5-5 to TRBJ1-5; no clear D. Germline CDR1 and CDR2: SGHKS and YYEKEE (reference sequence). This CDR3 spans 14 amino acids. Trimming stripped 0 bases from V and 2 bases from J, with 6 bases between.

With respect to this clone: At one of its ends the junction is not consistent with the germline gene, which may arise from a read error. The chain joins TRBV7-2 to TRBJ1-2; no definite D call. Germline values: CDR1 SGHTA, CDR2 FQGNSA. This CDR3 is 13 amino acids long. CDR3 in amino acids: CANSLGGSMGYTF. CDR3 in DNA: TGTGCCAACAGCTTAGGCGGCTCTATGGGCTACACCTTC.

The V gene is TRBV7-9, the J gene TRBJ2-1; 8 bases are a match to TRBD2. Germline V gene lookup returns CDR1 SEHNR and CDR2 FQNEAQ (reference sequence). After removal of 4 bases from V and 6 bases from J, the junction contained 5 bases not matched to a gene. CDR3 length: 14 amino acids. The CDR3 protein is CASSSTLAGNEQFF. The CDR3, as DNA: TGTGCCAGCAGCTCTACTCTAGCGGGCAATGAGCAGTTCTTC.

The V call is TRBV6-5, the J call TRBJ2-7, with no clear D. The CDR3 runs to 15 residues. Between the trimmed V and J ends, which lost 2 bases and 0 bases, there was a span of 11 bases. Germline CDR1 is MNHEY and CDR2 is SVGAGI. CDR3 sequence reads: CASSYAGSSSYEQYF. CDR3 DNA: TGTGCCAGCAGTTACGCAGGATCTTCCTCCTACGAGCAGTACTTC.

This clone was detected a few times. The genes are TRBV6-6 and TRBJ2-3; D is undetermined. V was pared by 2 bases and J by 3 bases, with 6 bases between. The CDR3 spans 13 residues. Germline-derived CDR1 and CDR2 are MNHNY and SVGAGI (reference sequence). The CDR3 protein is CASSYRETDTQYF. The CDR3 bases are TGTGCCAGCAGTTACAGAGAAACAGATACGCAGTATTTT.

V usage is TRBV13 and J usage is TRBJ1-1, with TRBD1 matching 12 bases. The ends lost 2 bases at V and 6 bases at J; junction bases unmatched: 13. The CDR3 loop spans 18 amino acids. Germline values: CDR1 PRHDT, CDR2 FYEKMQ (reference sequence). The CDR3 sequence: CASSLRGQGARVKAEAFF. In DNA form, the CDR3 reads TGTGCCAGCAGCTTAAGGGGACAGGGGGCGCGGGTTAAGGCTGAAGCTTTCTTT.

The chain recombines TRBV5-4 with TRBJ2-7, with TRBD1 matching over 8 bases. Germline loops: CDR1 SGHNT, CDR2 YYREEE (reference sequence). Trimming cost V 4 bases and J 6 bases; bases outside gene matches: 9. The CDR3 loop spans 14 amino acids. The CDR3 loop is CASSDARGRGEQYF. CDR3 DNA: TGTGCCAGCAGCGACGCCAGGGGGCGAGGCGAGCAGTACTTC.

The CDR3 protein is CASSSGTSGGAGNEQFF. The CDR3 nucleotides are TGTGCCAGCAGCTCCGGGACTAGCGGGGGGGCCGGCAATGAGCAGTTCTTC. V is TRBV5-4 and J is TRBJ2-1; 16 bases map to TRBD2. After removal of 3 bases from V and 6 bases from J, the junction contained 6 bases not matched to a gene. Germline-derived CDR1 and CDR2 are SGHNT and YYREEE (reference sequence). This CDR3 comprises 17 residues.

The V gene is TRBV20-1, the J gene TRBJ2-7; TRBD2 might be the D (5 bases). The CDR3 length is 11 residues. CDR1 is DFQATT, CDR2 SNEGSKA, per germline (reference sequence). Trimming pared 6 bases from V and 4 bases from J, leaving 10 bases between. Here the CDR3 reads CSARTGYEQYF. The CDR3 bases are TGCAGTGCGCGGACGGGGTACGAGCAGTACTTC.

The chain links TRBV27 to TRBJ2-7; the match to TRBD2 covers 12 bases. This CDR3 contains 15 residues. Germline CDR1 is MNHEY and CDR2 is SMNVEV (reference sequence). V was pared by 6 bases and J by 3 bases, with 6 bases of the junction left unmatched. CDR3: CASSTSTSGSYEQYF. In DNA, the CDR3 is TGTGCCAGCAGCACCTCGACTAGCGGGAGCTACGAGCAGTACTTC.

This clone turned up a few times. The genes are TRBV28 and TRBJ1-3; a weak D match, TRBD1 (6 bases). Germline V gene lookup returns CDR1 MDHEN and CDR2 SYDVKM. Trimming removed 7 bases at V and 0 bases at J, with 10 bases between. The CDR3 consists of 14 residues. CDR3 DNA: TGTGCCAGCACGCGGACAGTCTCTGGAAACACCATATATTTT. Translated, it gives CASTRTVSGNTIYF. Full variable domain (outside the CDR3, taken from reference TRBV28 and TRBJ1-3): DVKVTQSSRYLVKRTGEKVFLECVQDMDHENMFWYRQDPGLGLRLIYFSYDVKMKEKGDIPEGYSVSREKKERFSLILESASTNQTSMYLCASTRTVSGNTIYFGEGSWLTVV.

The chain uses TRBV14 and TRBJ1-4; TRBD1 matches 9 bases. In germline, CDR1 is SGHDN, CDR2 FVKESK. The length of the CDR3 is 14 residues. Trimming at V came to 6 bases and at J to 4 bases, leaving 3 bases not matched to a gene. The CDR3 DNA reads as TGTGCCAGCAGACAGGGGGCCGATAATGAAAAACTGTTTTTT. It codes for CASRQGADNEKLFF.

The chain recombines TRBV25-1 with TRBJ2-2; weak D call: TRBD1 (6 bases). V shed 2 bases and J shed 7 bases, with 8 bases lying between them. The CDR3 totals 13 residues. Germline CDR1 MGHDK, CDR2 SYGVNS. The CDR3 DNA sequence: TGTGCCAGCAGTGAAGCAGGGGTCGGGGAGCTGTTTTTT. Its translation is CASSEAGVGELFF. The full variable domain, rest sourced from reference TRBV25-1 and TRBJ2-2, is EADIYQTPRYLVIGTGKKITLECSQTMGHDKMYWYQQDPGMELHLIHYSYGVNSTEKGDLSSESTVSRIRTEHFPLTLESARPSHTSQYLCASSEAGVGELFFGEGSRLTVL.

The rearrangement joins TRBV5-4 to TRBJ2-5; D is possibly TRBD2 (6 bases). Trimming took off 1 base at V and 5 bases at J, with 12 bases between the two ends. Germline CDR1 reads SGHNT; CDR2 reads YYREEE (reference sequence). This CDR3 region has 14 residues. CDR3 loop: CASSLRLARETQYF. CDR3 in DNA: TGTGCCAGCAGCTTGCGGCTAGCGAGGGAGACCCAGTACTTC. The full variable domain, with the rest looked up from reference TRBV5-4 and TRBJ2-5, is ETGVTQSPTHLIKTRGQQVTLRCSSQSGHNTVSWYQQALGQGPQFIFQYYREEENGRGNFPPRFSGLQFPNYSSELNVNALELDDSALYLCASSLRLARETQYFGPGTRLLVL.

The chain recombines TRBV7-2 with TRBJ1-2; D is perhaps TRBD1 (6 bases). CDR1 SGHTA and CDR2 FQGNSA come from the germline V gene. V shed 1 base and J shed 8 bases, with 11 bases lying between them. CDR3 length: 13 residues. The CDR3: CASSLVSGDGYTF. The CDR3 coding sequence is TGTGCCAGCAGCTTAGTCTCAGGGGACGGCTACACCTTC.

The chain has TRBV21-1 and TRBJ1-2; the D call TRBD1 from the table was never checked on the DNA. TRBV21-1 is a pseudogene segment. The CDR3 is 11 amino acids. CDR3 residues: CASTLGGGYTF. Here the CDR3 DNA reads TGTGCCAGCACTCTAGGGGGTGGCTACACCTTC.

The V call is TRBV30, the J call TRBJ1-1, with 10 bases fitting TRBD1. The CDR3 runs 15 residues. From germline, CDR1 is GTSNPN and CDR2 SVGIG (reference sequence). V gave up 4 bases and J gave up 4 bases; unmatched junction bases: 9. Here the CDR3 reads CAWTPLDRGRTEAFF. The DNA of the CDR3 is TGTGCCTGGACCCCGCTAGACAGGGGGCGCACTGAAGCTTTCTTT. The variable domain in full, with the rest retrieved from reference TRBV30 and TRBJ1-1, is SQTIHQWPATLVQPVGSPLSLECTVEGTSNPNLYWYRQAAGRGLQLLFYSVGIGQISSEVPQNLSASRPQDRQFILSSKKLLLSDSGFYLCAWTPLDRGRTEAFFGQGTRLTVV.

The gene calls are TRBV9 and TRBJ1-2; 8 bases line up with TRBD1. Germline assignment: CDR1 SGDLS and CDR2 YYNGEE. The CDR3 is 15 amino acids. Losses at the gene ends were 3 bases for V and 2 bases for J; bases not matched to a gene: 6. The CDR3 sequence is CASSATRDRNYGYTF. The CDR3 DNA is TGTGCCAGCAGCGCTACGCGGGACAGGAACTATGGCTACACCTTC.

V gene TRBV11-2 combines with J gene TRBJ2-5, with 8 nucleotides matching TRBD1. The CDR3 spans 15 residues. V shed 5 bases, J shed 5 bases, and the junction held 10 bases outside the gene matches. Germline CDR1 SGHAT, CDR2 FQNNGV. For the CDR3, the DNA is TGTGCCAGCAGCCGTGGGACAGGTGCCAGCGAGACCCAGTACTTC. As protein: CASSRGTGASETQYF.

The chain is built from TRBV5-4 and TRBJ2-3; no definite D call. The CDR3 is 13 amino acids. V lost 2 bases and J 1 base, leaving 5 bases between the germline ends. The germline gives CDR1 SGHNT, CDR2 YYREEE (reference sequence). CDR3 bases: TGTGCCAGCAGCTTTCAGGGCACAGATACGCAGTATTTT. This sequence encodes CASSFQGTDTQYF.

The CDR3 spells CASSLLRETRETQYF. DNA of the CDR3: TGTGCCAGCAGTTTACTGCGGGAGACGAGGGAGACCCAGTACTTC. The chain recombines TRBV28 with TRBJ2-5; 7 nucleotides match TRBD2. This CDR3 comprises 15 residues. Per germline, CDR1 MDHEN and CDR2 SYDVKM. J gave up 5 bases and V 2 bases, and 8 bases lay outside the gene matches.

The V gene is TRBV5-1, the J gene TRBJ2-1, with 10 bases aligning to TRBD2. Germline V gene sequence: CDR1 SGHRS, CDR2 YFSETQ. V was clipped by 3 bases and J by 8 bases; unmatched bases: 8. This CDR3 has 15 amino acids. The CDR3 is CASSSVSGGTDEQFF. DNA of the CDR3: TGCGCCAGCAGCTCTGTTAGCGGGGGGACGGATGAGCAGTTCTTC.

The chain joins TRBV2 to TRBJ2-5; 8 positions agree with TRBD1. After removal of 6 bases from V and 4 bases from J, the junction contained 7 bases not matched to a gene. The CDR3 runs 14 residues. The V gene's germline CDR1 is SNHLY and CDR2 FYNNEI. The CDR3 loop reads CASSKDRDGETQYF. In DNA form, the CDR3 reads TGTGCCAGCAGCAAGGACAGGGATGGAGAGACCCAGTACTTC.

V usage is TRBV4-1 and J usage is TRBJ1-4; a weak D match, TRBD1 (5 bases). This CDR3 contains 15 residues. The V and J ends lost 1 base and 3 bases respectively, with 9 bases between them. The germline gives CDR1 MGHRA, CDR2 YSYEKL. The DNA of the CDR3 is TGCGCCAGCAGCCAAGCAACGACAGCTAATGAAAAACTGTTTTTT. Amino acids: CASSQATTANEKLFF.

V is TRBV2 and J is TRBJ2-5; TRBD1 matches at 7 bases. CDR3 length equals 14 residues. Germline values: CDR1 SNHLY, CDR2 FYNNEI. V trimming: 6 bases; J trimming: 4 bases; junction bases outside the gene matches: 8. The CDR3 sequence: CASSPDRLRETQYF. CDR3 sequence (DNA): TGTGCCAGCAGCCCGGACAGGCTCCGAGAGACCCAGTACTTC.

This rearrangement joins TRBV6-1 to TRBJ1-2, with 9 positions matching TRBD1. Germline lookup yields CDR1 MNHNS and CDR2 SASEGT. This CDR3 is built from 13 residues. The trim removed 6 bases at V and 3 bases at J, leaving 2 bases unmatched. CDR3 residues: CASRGTGYYGYTF. In DNA, the CDR3 is TGTGCCAGCAGGGGGACAGGGTACTATGGCTACACCTTC.

This clone was counted a few times. The J gene is TRBJ2-5, the V gene TRBV30; 8 nucleotides line up with TRBD2. V gave up 3 bases and J gave up 0 bases; unmatched junction bases: 9. Looked up from germline, CDR1 is GTSNPN and CDR2 is SVGIG (reference sequence). The CDR3 covers 16 residues. The CDR3 spells CAWSTRGGRYQETQYF. CDR3 DNA: TGTGCCTGGAGCACCCGGGGGGGGCGGTACCAAGAGACCCAGTACTTC. The whole variable domain, remainder taken from reference TRBV30 and TRBJ2-5, is SQTIHQWPATLVQPVGSPLSLECTVEGTSNPNLYWYRQAAGRGLQLLFYSVGIGQISSEVPQNLSASRPQDRQFILSSKKLLLSDSGFYLCAWSTRGGRYQETQYFGPGTRLLVL.

The chain recombines TRBV19 with TRBJ2-7; 11 bases align to TRBD2. Unmatched junction bases numbered 2, after V lost 3 bases and J lost 1 base. This CDR3 is built from 15 residues. CDR1 is LNHDA, CDR2 SQIVND, per germline (reference sequence). The CDR3 region has the DNA TGTGCCAGTAGTATCCTAGCGGGGGGTTCCTACGAGCAGTACTTC. Amino acid sequence: CASSILAGGSYEQYF. The whole variable domain, remainder taken from reference TRBV19 and TRBJ2-7, is DGGITQSPKYLFRKEGQNVTLSCEQNLNHDAMYWYRQDPGQGLRLIYYSQIVNDFQKGDIAEGYSVSREKKESFPLTVTSAQKNPTAFYLCASSILAGGSYEQYFGPGTRLTVT.